The source of this T cell receptor (beta chain) is a study of blood T cell repertoires in COVID-19. Study background: Acute and convalescent COVID-19 specimens originated in the United States, Italy and Spain.

Per the authors' pipeline: Estimation of nucleated cell counts relied on the amplification of reference gene primers. Assay: immunoSEQ multiplex PCR; the TCRdb copy retains only in-frame clones and omits some. The V and J calls and the clone size are those of that table, but D and trimming were determined from the DNA. The table shows roughly 500,000 clones, with about 85% occurring only once. There are 14 residues in the CDR3. The germline V gene encodes CDR1 MNHEY and CDR2 SMNVEV (reference sequence). V was cut by 3 bases and J by 5 bases, with 13 bases left in between. Donors of Cohort 3 who recovered were those that had two negative PCRs, clearance, or symptom resolution.

The TCR originated in a woman aged 55-70 years who had recovered from COVID-19. J is TRBJ1-1 and V is TRBV27; D remains ambiguous. The sequencing sample was made of PBMCs or T cells enriched from blood (not recorded which). This chain's CDR3 is CASSLVGERTEAFF. The CDR3 nucleotides read TGTGCCAGCAGTTTGGTCGGAGAAAGGACTGAAGCTTTCTTT.